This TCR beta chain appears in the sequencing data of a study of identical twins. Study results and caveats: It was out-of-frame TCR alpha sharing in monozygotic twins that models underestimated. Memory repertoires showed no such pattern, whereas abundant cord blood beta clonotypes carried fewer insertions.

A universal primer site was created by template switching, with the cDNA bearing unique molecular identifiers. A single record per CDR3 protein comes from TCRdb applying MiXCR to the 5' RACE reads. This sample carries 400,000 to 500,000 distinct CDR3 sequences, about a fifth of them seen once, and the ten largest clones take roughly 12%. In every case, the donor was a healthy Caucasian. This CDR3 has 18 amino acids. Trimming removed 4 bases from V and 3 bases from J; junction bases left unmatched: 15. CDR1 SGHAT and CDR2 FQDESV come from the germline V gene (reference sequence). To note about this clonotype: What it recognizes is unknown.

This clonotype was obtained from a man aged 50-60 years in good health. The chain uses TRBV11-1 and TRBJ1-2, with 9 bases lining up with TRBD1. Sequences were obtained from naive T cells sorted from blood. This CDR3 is CASSSYPGQGPVYYGYTF. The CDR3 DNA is TGTGCCAGCAGCTCTTATCCGGGACAGGGCCCCGTTTACTATGGCTACACCTTC.